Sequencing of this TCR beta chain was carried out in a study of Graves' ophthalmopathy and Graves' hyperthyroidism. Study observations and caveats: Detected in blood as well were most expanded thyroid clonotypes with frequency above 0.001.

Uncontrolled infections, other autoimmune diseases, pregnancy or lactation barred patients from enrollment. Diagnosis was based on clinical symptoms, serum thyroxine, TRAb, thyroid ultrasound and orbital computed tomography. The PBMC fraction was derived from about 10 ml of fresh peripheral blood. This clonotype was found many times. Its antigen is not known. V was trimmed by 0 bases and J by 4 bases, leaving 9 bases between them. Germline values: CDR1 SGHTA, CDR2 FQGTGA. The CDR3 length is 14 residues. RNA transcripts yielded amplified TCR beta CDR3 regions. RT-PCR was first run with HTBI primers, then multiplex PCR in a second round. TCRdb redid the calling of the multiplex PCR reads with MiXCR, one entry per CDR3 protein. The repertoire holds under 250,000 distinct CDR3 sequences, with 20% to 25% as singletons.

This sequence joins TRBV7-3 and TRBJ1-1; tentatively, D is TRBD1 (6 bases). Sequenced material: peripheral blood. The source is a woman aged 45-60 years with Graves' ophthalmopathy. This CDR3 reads CASSLTQGPTEAFF. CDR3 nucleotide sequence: TGTGCCAGCAGCTTAACCCAGGGGCCCACTGAAGCTTTCTTT.